The T cell receptor beta chain described here comes from a study of blood T cell repertoires in COVID-19. About the study: Spain, Italy and the United States supplied samples that represented acute and convalescent COVID-19. The cDNA or gDNA used as material had been derived from T cells, B-cell-depleted T cells, or PBMCs.

Original handling: Estimates of nucleated cell counts were drawn from the amplification of reference gene primers. TCRdb's table, derived via immunoSEQ multiplex PCR, lists solely in-frame clones and lacks some. From that table come the V and J calls and clone size; the DNA was used to work out D and trimming. The top ten hold approximately 31% of the sample, which has over 75,000 clones, over 80% seen once. Germline-derived CDR1 and CDR2 are SNHLY and FYNNEI. V was cut by 2 bases and J by 1 base, with 6 bases left in between. CDR3 length equals 15 residues. This clone was seen only a few times. The clonotype comes from a woman aged 80 or over with active or convalescent COVID-19. The specimen was peripheral blood. The chain uses TRBV2 and TRBJ1-6; D is unclear. The CDR3 spells CASSERESYNSPLHF. The DNA for the CDR3 is TGTGCCAGCAGTGAAAGGGAGTCCTATAATTCACCCCTCCACTTT.